The clone carrying this TCR beta chain came up once. This specimen belongs to a study of control samples from healthy donors and cancer patients. From germline, CDR1 is SGHTA and CDR2 FQGNSA. Trimming removed 5 bases from V and 6 bases from J; junction bases left unmatched: 13. The CDR3 runs to 17 residues. This table comes from immunoSEQ multiplex PCR, and its TCRdb copy is limited to in-frame clones, with some not included. The sample yields approximately 50,000 clones, around nine tenths seen once. This TCR was recovered from a man younger than 45 with colorectal cancer. Sequenced: PBMCs. This chain uses TRBV7-2 with TRBJ2-2, with 9 nucleotides matching TRBD2. Here the CDR3 reads CASSPELGLADAGELFF. The CDR3 DNA sequence: TGTGCCAGCAGCCCCGAGCTGGGACTAGCTGATGCCGGGGAGCTGTTTTTT.